This TCR beta chain was found in a study of T cells after posttransplantation cyclophosphamide. Worth noting for this clone: A read error may account for a junction end that differs from germline.

The table came from immunoSEQ multiplex PCR; TCRdb's copy has only in-frame clones and leaves some out. The sample records some 66,000 clones, just over 90% being singletons. CDR1 SGHDT and CDR2 YYEEEE come from the germline V gene. This CDR3 spans 13 amino acids. The sequenced sample consisted of PBMCs. The chain is built from TRBV5-6 and TRBJ2-7; D call uncertain. The sequence derives from a woman aged 25 to 39 in good health and a related stem cell transplant donor. The CDR3 loop reads CASSLDPSNEQYF. The CDR3 coding sequence is TGTGCCAGCAGCTTGGATCCCTCCAACGAGCAGTACTTC. Using reference TRBV5-6 and TRBJ2-7 for the parts outside the CDR3, the full variable domain is DAGVTQSPTHLIKTRGQQVTLRCSPKSGHDTVSWYQQALGQGPQFIFQYYEEEERQRGNFPDRFSGHQFPNYSSELNVNALLLGDSALYLCASSLDPSNEQYFGPGTRLTVT.